The T cell receptor (beta chain) described here comes from a study of blood T cell repertoires in COVID-19. Study-wide background: Specimens from acute and convalescent COVID-19 originated in the United States, Italy and Spain.

TCRdb's copy holds only in-frame clones and misses some; the assay was immunoSEQ multiplex PCR. The table includes fewer than 250,000 clones, around 84% detected once. The CDR3 length is 13 residues. Germline V gives CDR1 SNHLY, CDR2 FYNNEI. V was cut by 6 bases and J by 4 bases, with 13 bases left in between. The chain uses TRBV2 and TRBJ2-7; D is uncertain. The sequenced sample consisted of peripheral blood. This TCR derives from a woman of 80 years or more with COVID-19, enrolled during active disease. As DNA, the CDR3 is TGTGCCAGCAGCGTCGGGTCAAAATACGAGCAGTACTTC. Translation gives CASSVGSKYEQYF.